Below are 31 T cell receptor beta chains sequenced from a single sample in a study of cytomegalovirus exposure and HLA in healthy donors. Amplification used 60 Vbeta primers and 13 Jbeta primers. Assay used: immunoSEQ multiplex PCR; TCRdb lists only in-frame clones, some missing. The sample records approximately 120,000 clones, roughly 80% being singletons. Sequenced: PBMCs. The receptors originated from a woman between 40 and 50 years old in good health and CMV-seropositive.

The chain combines TRBV30 with TRBJ1-2, with D unresolved. The CDR3 covers 14 residues. V was clipped by 0 bases and J by 2 bases, with 10 bases between them. CDR1 GTSNPN and CDR2 SVGIG come from the germline V gene (reference sequence). CDR3 sequence reads: CAWSVLVENYGYTF. The CDR3 DNA reads TGTGCCTGGAGTGTACTCGTCGAGAACTATGGCTACACCTTC.

This chain uses TRBV25-1 with TRBJ2-7; 7 bases match TRBD1. The CDR3 consists of 14 residues. After removal of 3 bases from V and 1 base from J, the junction contained 3 bases not matched to a gene. CDR1 MGHDK and CDR2 SYGVNS come from the germline V gene. CDR3 amino acids: CASSDGTDSYEQYF. Written as DNA, the CDR3 is TGTGCCAGCAGTGACGGGACAGATTCCTACGAGCAGTACTTC.

J is TRBJ2-7 and V is TRBV6-5; D unresolved. The CDR3 sequence is 15 residues long. The germline V gene has CDR1 MNHEY and CDR2 SVGAGI. V was clipped by 0 bases and J by 0 bases, with 9 bases between them. CDR3 amino acids: CASSYSTAYSYEQYF. CDR3 DNA: TGTGCCAGCAGTTACTCAACAGCCTACTCCTACGAGCAGTACTTC.

The chain recombines TRBV28 with TRBJ2-7, with TRBD2 identical over 8 bases. Germline lookup yields CDR1 MDHEN and CDR2 SYDVKM. The CDR3 totals 15 residues. V lost 5 bases, J lost 3 bases, and 9 bases stayed unmatched. CDR3 region: CASSPGGGYNYEQYF. CDR3 bases: TGTGCCAGCAGTCCCGGGGGGGGGTACAACTACGAGCAGTACTTC.

This chain uses TRBV21-1 with TRBJ2-7; the table's D call, TRBD2, has no DNA check behind it. TRBV21-1 is marked as a pseudogene. The CDR3 length is 20 residues. CDR3 residues: CASPKDPPGLAGGSPYEQYF. Written as DNA, the CDR3 is TGTGCCAGCCCAAAAGATCCACCGGGACTAGCGGGAGGGTCCCCCTACGAGCAGTACTTC.

Points on this clone: The junction departs from the called germline gene at one end, perhaps through a read error. The J gene is TRBJ1-4, the V gene TRBV7-9, with 7 positions matching TRBD1. Germline assignment: CDR1 SEHNR and CDR2 FQNEAQ (reference sequence). The CDR3 consists of 14 residues. In nucleotides, the CDR3 is TGTTCCAGCAGCTTCCGGGACAGTCGCGAAAAACTGTTTTTT. Its protein is CSSSFRDSREKLFF. The full variable domain, with the rest looked up from reference TRBV7-9 and TRBJ1-4, is DTGVSQNPRHKITKRGQNVTFRCDPISEHNRLYWYRQTLGQGPEFLTYFQNEAQLEKSRLLSDRFSAERPKGSFSTLEIQRTEQGDSAMYLCSSSFRDSREKLFFGSGTQLSVL.

The chain is built from TRBV6-5 and TRBJ2-5, with 7 bases fitting TRBD2. Germline lookup yields CDR1 MNHEY and CDR2 SVGAGI. Trimming took 0 bases from V and 3 from J; bases not matched to a gene: 7. This CDR3 region has 16 residues. CDR3 coding DNA: TGTGCCAGCAGTTACTCGGGAGGGAACCCAAAAGAGACCCAGTACTTC. Protein: CASSYSGGNPKETQYF.

V usage is TRBV13 and J usage is TRBJ2-2; D is possibly TRBD2 (5 bases). Germline CDR1 reads PRHDT; CDR2 reads FYEKMQ (reference sequence). The germline V and J ends were trimmed by 2 bases and 6 bases, with 13 bases remaining between them. There are 15 residues in the CDR3. CDR3: CASSLFGSFPGELFF. The CDR3 bases are TGTGCCAGCAGCTTATTTGGGAGCTTTCCCGGGGAGCTGTTTTTT.

This clone was found once. The chain recombines TRBV5-1 with TRBJ2-1; TRBD2 aligns across 8 bases. Trimming cost V 0 bases and J 8 bases; bases outside gene matches: 7. Germline values: CDR1 SGHRS, CDR2 YFSETQ. This CDR3 is 15 amino acids long. The CDR3 coding sequence is TGCGCCAGCAGCTTGGCCGGCGGGAGGTTAGATGAGCAGTTCTTC. Its protein product is CASSLAGGRLDEQFF.

This CDR3 is CASSVGTDRIETQYF. The CDR3 coding sequence is TGTGCCAGCAGTGTGGGGACAGACAGGATAGAGACCCAGTACTTC. V is TRBV6-1 and J is TRBJ2-5; 7 bases are a match to TRBD1. V was pared by 4 bases and J by 4 bases, with 9 bases of the junction left unmatched. In germline, CDR1 is MNHNS, CDR2 SASEGT. The CDR3 spans 15 residues.

The chain combines TRBV7-9 with TRBJ1-6; D remains ambiguous. This CDR3 contains 14 residues. Trimming stripped 5 bases from V and 12 bases from J, with 17 bases between. Germline-derived CDR1 and CDR2 are SEHNR and FQNEAQ (reference sequence). The chain's CDR3 is CASSLGREKRPLHF. CDR3 DNA: TGTGCCAGCAGCCTTGGGAGGGAGAAACGACCCCTCCACTTT.

The genes are TRBV5-1 and TRBJ2-2, with D maybe TRBD1 (6 bases). Germline CDR1 reads SGHRS; CDR2 reads YFSETQ. With 5 bases removed from V and 1 base from J, the gap between germline ends came to 15 bases. The CDR3 has 16 amino acids. This chain's CDR3 is CASSTNGRGNTGELFF. CDR3 nucleotide sequence: TGCGCCAGCAGTACCAACGGCAGGGGGAACACCGGGGAGCTGTTTTTT.

The genes are TRBV19 and TRBJ2-5, with TRBD2 matching 9 bases. CDR1 and CDR2 (germline): LNHDA, SQIVND (reference sequence). This CDR3 comprises 17 residues. Germline trimming cut 5 bases from V and 4 bases from J; bases unmatched to any gene: 14. CDR3 sequence reads: CASSSGTSISMAETQYF. In DNA form, the CDR3 reads TGTGCCAGTAGTTCCGGGACTAGCATCTCAATGGCAGAGACCCAGTACTTC.

This clone was picked up one time. V gene TRBV7-2 combines with J gene TRBJ2-1; a weak D match, TRBD1 (6 bases). The CDR3 contains 15 residues. Per germline, CDR1 SGHTA and CDR2 FQGNSA. The germline V and J ends were trimmed by 5 bases and 4 bases, with 15 bases remaining between them. The CDR3 region is CASSPQGPTYNEQFF. The CDR3 DNA sequence: TGTGCCAGCAGCCCCCAGGGGCCCACATACAATGAGCAGTTCTTC.

The rearrangement links TRBV5-5 to TRBJ1-2, with 9 nucleotides matching TRBD1. The junction had 8 bases not matched to a gene; V was cut back by 3 bases and J by 8 bases. The germline CDR1 and CDR2 sequences are SGHKS and YYEKEE (reference sequence). This CDR3 has 14 amino acids. The CDR3, as DNA: TGTGCCAGCAGCTCACAGGGGGCGCCCCGGGGCTACACCTTC. Its translation is CASSSQGAPRGYTF.

By share, this clone ranks as medium-sized. This chain links TRBV6-4 with TRBJ2-3, with 9 positions matching TRBD2. Germline lookup yields CDR1 MRHNA and CDR2 SNTAGT. V shed 4 bases, J shed 0 bases, and the junction held 2 bases outside the gene matches. The CDR3 runs to 15 residues. For the CDR3, the DNA is TGTGCCAGCAGTGTTACTAGCGGGAGCACAGATACGCAGTATTTT. This encodes CASSVTSGSTDTQYF.

The rearrangement joins TRBV19 to TRBJ2-1, with 10 bases fitting TRBD2. CDR3 length: 13 amino acids. Losses at the gene ends were 5 bases for V and 14 bases for J; bases not matched to a gene: 9. Germline V gives CDR1 LNHDA, CDR2 SQIVND (reference sequence). Here the CDR3 DNA reads TGTGCCAGTAGTGGGCAGACTAGCGGGCGGAAGTTCTTC. As protein: CASSGQTSGRKFF.

This chain uses TRBV28 with TRBJ2-7; 8 positions agree with TRBD1. This CDR3 contains 13 residues. Germline CDR1 and CDR2: MDHEN and SYDVKM. Unmatched junction bases numbered 8, after V lost 6 bases and J lost 7 bases. CDR3 region: CASRETGAGEQYF. The DNA for the CDR3 is TGTGCCAGCAGAGAGACAGGGGCGGGGGAGCAGTACTTC. The whole variable domain, remainder taken from reference TRBV28 and TRBJ2-7, is DVKVTQSSRYLVKRTGEKVFLECVQDMDHENMFWYRQDPGLGLRLIYFSYDVKMKEKGDIPEGYSVSREKKERFSLILESASTNQTSMYLCASRETGAGEQYFGPGTRLTVT.

This clone was observed a handful of times. The rearrangement joins TRBV9 to TRBJ2-7; TRBD2 agrees at 10 bases. The CDR3 covers 16 residues. The V and J ends lost 0 bases and 0 bases, in that order; junction bases with no gene match: 3. Germline CDR1 reads SGDLS; CDR2 reads YYNGEE. The CDR3 DNA reads TGTGCCAGCAGCGTAGGCGCTAGCGGGAGCTCCTACGAGCAGTACTTC. This gives the protein CASSVGASGSSYEQYF.

The chain couples TRBV27 to TRBJ2-7; D uncertain. Germline CDR1 reads MNHEY; CDR2 reads SMNVEV (reference sequence). The V gene lost 1 base and the J gene lost 4 bases, with 8 bases spanning the gap. The CDR3 length is 13 residues. This CDR3 is CASSLFREYEQYF. In nucleotides, the CDR3 is TGTGCCAGCAGTTTATTCCGAGAGTACGAGCAGTACTTC.

The chain is built from TRBV28 and TRBJ2-7; D may be TRBD2 (5 bases). V was trimmed by 5 bases and J by 3 bases, leaving 8 bases between them. The CDR3 consists of 12 residues. Germline values: CDR1 MDHEN, CDR2 SYDVKM. CDR3 DNA: TGTGCCAGCAGTCCGGAGGTCTACGAGCAGTACTTC. It is translated as CASSPEVYEQYF.

V is TRBV15 and J is TRBJ1-6, with 8 bases fitting TRBD1. The germline V gene has CDR1 LNHNV and CDR2 YYDKDF (reference sequence). The CDR3 is 15 amino acids. V was pared by 3 bases and J by 7 bases, with 5 bases of the junction left unmatched. The CDR3, as DNA: TGTGCCACCAGCAGGGAAAGGACAGGGAATTCACCCCTCCACTTT. Translating gives CATSRERTGNSPLHF.

CDR3 protein: CASRSGRAYNEQFF. The DNA for the CDR3 is TGTGCCAGCCGTAGCGGGAGGGCCTACAATGAGCAGTTCTTC. The V and J genes are TRBV27 and TRBJ2-1, with TRBD2 matching 11 bases. Trimming removed 8 bases from V and 2 bases from J; junction bases left unmatched: 2. Germline V gives CDR1 MNHEY, CDR2 SMNVEV (reference sequence). The length of the CDR3 is 14 residues.

The chain uses TRBV6-5 and TRBJ2-7; 10 bases line up with TRBD2. After removal of 3 bases from V and 4 bases from J, the junction contained 9 bases not matched to a gene. The CDR3 is made up of 16 amino acids. CDR1 and CDR2 (germline): MNHEY, SVGAGI. This CDR3 is CASSYSSGLADYEQYF. CDR3 nucleotide sequence: TGTGCCAGCAGTTATTCCTCCGGACTAGCGGATTACGAGCAGTACTTC.

Turning to this clone: Other DNA sequences of this sample code for an identical CDR3. The chain employs TRBV5-4 and TRBJ2-3, with 10 bases fitting TRBD2. Per the germline V gene, CDR1 is SGHNT and CDR2 is YYREEE (reference sequence). Losses at the gene ends were 1 base for V and 1 base for J; bases not matched to a gene: 3. The CDR3 has 16 amino acids. CDR3 sequence reads: CASSLRLAGGTDTQYF. DNA for the CDR3: TGTGCCAGCAGCTTGAGGCTAGCGGGAGGCACAGATACGCAGTATTTT.

CDR3 sequence reads: CASSQERGTEAFF. Written as DNA, the CDR3 is TGCGCCAGCAGCCAAGAACGGGGGACTGAAGCTTTCTTT. V is TRBV4-3 and J is TRBJ1-1, with D possibly being TRBD1 (5 bases). The CDR3 sequence is 13 residues long. V was clipped by 0 bases and J by 5 bases, with 7 bases between them. The germline V gene encodes CDR1 LGHNA and CDR2 YSLEER.

This clone has only a few counts. The chain is built from TRBV11-2 and TRBJ2-7; D might be TRBD2 (6 bases). The CDR3 covers 15 residues. The germline CDR1 and CDR2 sequences are SGHAT and FQNNGV. The ends were cut back, 4 bases at V and 0 bases at J, with 13 bases in the middle. The CDR3 DNA sequence: TGTGCCAGCAGCTCCCGGAGGGTCGACTCCTACGAGCAGTACTTC. It translates to CASSSRRVDSYEQYF.

In nucleotides, the CDR3 is TGTGCCAGCAGCCCCGGGACTATAAGCATTCCGGGGGAGCTGTTTTTT. It translates to CASSPGTISIPGELFF. This sequence joins TRBV5-6 and TRBJ2-2, with 7 bases fitting TRBD2. V lost 4 bases to trimming and J lost 8 bases; unmatched junction nucleotides: 14. There are 16 residues in the CDR3. The germline gives CDR1 SGHDT, CDR2 YYEEEE.

V usage is TRBV10-2 and J usage is TRBJ1-6; no clear D gene. Germline V gene lookup returns CDR1 WSHSY and CDR2 SAAADI. CDR3 length equals 13 residues. Deletions cut 11 bases from V and 1 base from J, with 9 bases between. CDR3 residues: CAVSGSYNSPLHF. The CDR3 nucleotides read TGCGCCGTTTCGGGGTCCTATAATTCACCCCTCCACTTT.

The chain employs TRBV6-5 and TRBJ2-5, with TRBD2 matching 12 bases. The CDR3 runs to 15 residues. J gave up 4 bases and V 5 bases, and 5 bases lay outside the gene matches. Germline V CDR1 and CDR2: MNHEY, SVGAGI. DNA for the CDR3: TGTGCCAGCAGTCGACTAGCGGGAGTTCGAGAGACCCAGTACTTC. Its translation: CASSRLAGVRETQYF.

The chain joins TRBV6-1 to TRBJ2-1, with TRBD2 matching 11 bases. Per germline, CDR1 MNHNS and CDR2 SASEGT. The CDR3 runs to 17 residues. Trimming took 3 bases from V and 5 from J; bases not matched to a gene: 9. CDR3 in amino acids: CASSDGTSGGGDNEQFF. CDR3 in DNA: TGTGCCAGCAGTGACGGGACTAGCGGAGGGGGGGACAATGAGCAGTTCTTC.